This TCR beta chain came from a study of blood T cell repertoires in COVID-19. In the study overall: Acute-phase and convalescent COVID-19 samples originated in the United States, Italy and Spain.

Those enrolled, adults aged roughly 18 to 90 years, came from about two dozen US areas. Assignment of participants to cohorts was predicated upon participant-reported clinical history. Per the study methods: Reference gene primers were amplified, and this amplification served to estimate nucleated cell counts. The table came from immunoSEQ multiplex PCR; TCRdb's copy has only in-frame clones and leaves some out. The V and J calls and clone size are taken from that table; D and trimming were inferred from the DNA. The table has about 210,000 clones, approximately 88% seen once. The CDR3 is 14 amino acids. Trimming removed 7 bases from V and 7 bases from J, with 14 bases in between. Per germline, CDR1 SNHLY and CDR2 FYNNEI.

The chain carries TRBV2 and TRBJ1-6, with D perhaps matching TRBD1 (5 bases). The receptor was derived from a woman aged 40 to 50 with acute COVID-19. The specimen was PBMCs or T cells enriched from blood (not recorded which). The CDR3 loop is CASKRGGGNSPLHF. CDR3 DNA sequence: TGTGCCAGCAAACGGGGCGGAGGGAATTCACCCCTCCACTTT.